The rows below give T cell receptor beta chains drawn from one sample of a study of shared clonotypes between healthy human individuals. Generated by immunoSEQ multiplex PCR, the TCRdb table keeps only in-frame clones and is missing some. The sample lists roughly 590,000 clones; around 95% were seen once. The sequenced material came from naive CD8+ T cells sorted from blood. The receptors derive from a woman aged 25 to 39 in good health. Each CDR3 is given without its conserved first and last residue. Each record gives: V gene, J gene, CDR3 protein.

V gene: TRBV28
J gene: TRBJ2-1
CDR3 protein: ASSLTGTAYNEQF

V gene: TRBV2
J gene: TRBJ2-1
CDR3 protein: ASSEAMYNEQF

V gene: TRBV19
J gene: TRBJ1-2
CDR3 protein: AGLTWDRGNYGYT

V gene: TRBV27
J gene: TRBJ2-3
CDR3 protein: ASSFVLAGGADTQY

V gene: TRBV7-9
J gene: TRBJ2-5
CDR3 protein: ASRSATSGYQETQY

V gene: TRBV6-1
J gene: TRBJ1-5
CDR3 protein: ASSMKGYNQPQH

V gene: TRBV27
J gene: TRBJ1-5
CDR3 protein: ASKQGPFSNQPQH

V gene: TRBV6-5
J gene: TRBJ1-5
CDR3 protein: ASREVGQPQH

V gene: TRBV29-1
J gene: TRBJ2-7
CDR3 protein: SVVTRGEQY

V gene: TRBV19
J gene: TRBJ2-1
CDR3 protein: ASSILGGGASYNEQF

V gene: TRBV19
J gene: TRBJ1-3
CDR3 protein: ASRQLDYRDTIY

V gene: TRBV19
J gene: TRBJ1-1
CDR3 protein: ASSISPNTEAF

V gene: TRBV2
J gene: TRBJ2-2
CDR3 protein: ASSESGRNTGELF

V gene: TRBV5-1
J gene: TRBJ1-4
CDR3 protein: ATTRDSKGEKLF

V gene: TRBV28
J gene: TRBJ2-7
CDR3 protein: ASSPPVAGITYEQY

V gene: TRBV4-1
J gene: TRBJ2-6
CDR3 protein: ASSNVQSRANVLT

V gene: TRBV4-1
J gene: TRBJ2-1
CDR3 protein: ASSQEVLAGASKF

V gene: TRBV5-4
J gene: TRBJ2-7
CDR3 protein: ASSYPGTYEQY

V gene: TRBV4-1
J gene: TRBJ2-7
CDR3 protein: ASSHERGRSSYEQY

V gene: TRBV7-6
J gene: TRBJ2-3
CDR3 protein: ASSFTGDSDTQY

V gene: TRBV5-6
J gene: TRBJ2-7
CDR3 protein: ASSFVQGAYEQY

V gene: TRBV19
J gene: TRBJ1-1
CDR3 protein: ASSMLGTGGEAF

V gene: TRBV27
J gene: TRBJ2-1
CDR3 protein: ASSWDAGGQDGQF

V gene: TRBV27
J gene: TRBJ2-7
CDR3 protein: ASSLQGEWYEQY

V gene: TRBV19
J gene: TRBJ1-5
CDR3 protein: ASSILGRGPEDSNQPQH

V gene: TRBV2
J gene: TRBJ1-1
CDR3 protein: ASSEARLGRNTEAF

V gene: TRBV5-5
J gene: TRBJ2-1
CDR3 protein: ASSSYSEQF

V gene: TRBV27
J gene: TRBJ2-7
CDR3 protein: ASRLGTSGSYEQY

V gene: TRBV15
J gene: TRBJ2-1
CDR3 protein: ATSRPGQGDEQF

V gene: TRBV7-9
J gene: TRBJ2-4
CDR3 protein: ASSLGPSEAKNIQY

V gene: TRBV27
J gene: TRBJ2-1
CDR3 protein: ASSSQGGGDLYNEQF

V gene: TRBV10-1
J gene: TRBJ1-1
CDR3 protein: ASSHGRYATEAF

V gene: TRBV28
J gene: TRBJ2-7
CDR3 protein: ASSPRLAGDAEQY

V gene: TRBV27
J gene: TRBJ2-1
CDR3 protein: ASSFGLQINEQF

V gene: TRBV28
J gene: TRBJ1-5
CDR3 protein: ASSPGGFQPQH

V gene: TRBV28
J gene: TRBJ2-2
CDR3 protein: ASSSSLTFTTGELF

V gene: TRBV15
J gene: TRBJ2-1
CDR3 protein: ATSRGLARDEQF

V gene: TRBV29-1
J gene: TRBJ1-2
CDR3 protein: SVGGTGDYYGYT

V gene: TRBV27
J gene: TRBJ1-5
CDR3 protein: ASSFAGGSQPQH

V gene: TRBV10-1
J gene: TRBJ2-2
CDR3 protein: AATIEGTCVGNANTGELF

V gene: TRBV5-4
J gene: TRBJ2-3
CDR3 protein: ASSLEQGDTDTQY

V gene: TRBV27
J gene: TRBJ2-3
CDR3 protein: ASSLPTSGRARTDTQY

V gene: TRBV7-9
J gene: TRBJ1-1
CDR3 protein: ASSLTENTEAF

V gene: TRBV18
J gene: TRBJ2-5
CDR3 protein: ASSPGETQY

V gene: TRBV18
J gene: TRBJ2-1
CDR3 protein: ASSPSVSSYNEQF

V gene: TRBV2
J gene: TRBJ1-2
CDR3 protein: ASSEIGGYYGYT

V gene: TRBV7-6
J gene: TRBJ2-5
CDR3 protein: ASSLEGSETQY

V gene: TRBV4-1
J gene: TRBJ2-7
CDR3 protein: ASSPIAGGYEQY

V gene: TRBV28
J gene: TRBJ1-1
CDR3 protein: ASRLGGGGTEAF

V gene: TRBV14
J gene: TRBJ2-1
CDR3 protein: ASSQVPLAYNEQF

V gene: TRBV7-9
J gene: TRBJ2-7
CDR3 protein: ASSLGDRVYEQY

V gene: TRBV28
J gene: TRBJ1-5
CDR3 protein: ASTLMRTGYQPQH

V gene: TRBV28
J gene: TRBJ2-7
CDR3 protein: ASSLWLAGRYEQY